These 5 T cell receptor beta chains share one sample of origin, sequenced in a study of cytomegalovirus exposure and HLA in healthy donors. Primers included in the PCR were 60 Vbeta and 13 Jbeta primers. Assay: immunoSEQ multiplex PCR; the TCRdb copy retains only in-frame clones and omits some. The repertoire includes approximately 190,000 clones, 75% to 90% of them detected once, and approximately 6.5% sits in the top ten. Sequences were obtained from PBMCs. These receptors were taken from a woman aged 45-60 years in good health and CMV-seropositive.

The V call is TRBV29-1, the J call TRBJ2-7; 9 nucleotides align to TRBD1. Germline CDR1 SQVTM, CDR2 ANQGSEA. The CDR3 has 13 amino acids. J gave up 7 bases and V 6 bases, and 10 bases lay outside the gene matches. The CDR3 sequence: CSVTGTGKWEQYF. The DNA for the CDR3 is TGCAGCGTGACCGGGACAGGGAAGTGGGAGCAGTACTTC.

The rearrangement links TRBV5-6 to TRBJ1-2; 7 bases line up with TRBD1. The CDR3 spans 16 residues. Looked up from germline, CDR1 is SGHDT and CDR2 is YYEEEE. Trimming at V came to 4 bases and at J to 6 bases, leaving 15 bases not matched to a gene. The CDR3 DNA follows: TGTGCCAGCAGCGACTTGAAGAGACAGGGAGTCGATGGCTACACCTTC. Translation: CASSDLKRQGVDGYTF.

CDR3 nucleotide sequence: TGTGCCAGCTCACCACCGAACAGCAGAATAGAGACCGGGGAGCTGTTTTTT. It is translated as CASSPPNSRIETGELFF. V usage is TRBV18 and J usage is TRBJ2-2; no definite D call. CDR3 length equals 17 residues. Germline CDR1 and CDR2: KGHSH and LQKENI. V shed 0 bases and J shed 5 bases, with 16 bases lying between them.

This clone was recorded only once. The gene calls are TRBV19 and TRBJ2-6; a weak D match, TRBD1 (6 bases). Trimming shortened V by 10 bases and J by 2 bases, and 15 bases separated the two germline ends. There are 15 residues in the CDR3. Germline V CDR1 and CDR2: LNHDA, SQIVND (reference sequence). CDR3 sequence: CATLLTGAGANVLTF. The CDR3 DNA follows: TGTGCCACCCTTTTGACAGGTGCTGGGGCCAACGTCCTGACTTTC.

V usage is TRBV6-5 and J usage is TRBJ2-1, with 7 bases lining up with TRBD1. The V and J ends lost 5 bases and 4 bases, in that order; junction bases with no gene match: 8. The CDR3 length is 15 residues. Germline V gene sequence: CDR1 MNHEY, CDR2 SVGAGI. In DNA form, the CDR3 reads TGTGCCAGCAGTACTGGGACAGACCTTTACAATGAGCAGTTCTTC. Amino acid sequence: CASSTGTDLYNEQFF.